These 26 T cell receptor beta chains were all obtained from the same sample, sequenced in a study of cytomegalovirus exposure and HLA in healthy donors. Both 60 Vbeta primers and 13 Jbeta primers went into the PCR. Profiled with immunoSEQ multiplex PCR; TCRdb holds only in-frame clones, not every one. Here the sample table reports about 200,000 clones. Sequencing used PBMCs. The source is a girl aged 2-10 years in good health and CMV-seropositive.

The chain employs TRBV5-6 and TRBJ2-3; 10 bases align to TRBD2. The CDR3 loop spans 18 amino acids. With V trimmed by 1 base and J by 0 bases, 8 bases remained unmatched. Germline assignment: CDR1 SGHDT and CDR2 YYEEEE. The CDR3 DNA is TGTGCCAGCAGCTTGCTTTGGACTAGCGGCCTAAGCACAGATACGCAGTATTTT. Its translation: CASSLLWTSGLSTDTQYF.

The chain joins TRBV7-9 to TRBJ2-7; the D gene is possibly TRBD1 (6 bases). The CDR3 has 12 residues. The germline CDR1 and CDR2 sequences are SEHNR and FQNEAQ (reference sequence). The V end lost 5 bases, the J end lost 6 bases, and 11 bases lay between the germline ends. The DNA of the CDR3 is TGTGCCAGCAGCCCCCAGGGGATCGAGCAGTACTTC. Translation gives CASSPQGIEQYF.

This chain links TRBV28 with TRBJ2-3, with D possibly being TRBD2 (5 bases). Trimming shortened V by 3 bases and J by 1 base, and 11 bases separated the two germline ends. Germline V gene sequence: CDR1 MDHEN, CDR2 SYDVKM. The CDR3 loop spans 15 amino acids. Written as DNA, the CDR3 is TGTGCCAGCAGTTTCCCCAACGGGGGCACAGATACGCAGTATTTT. It specifies CASSFPNGGTDTQYF.

This chain connects TRBV5-6 to TRBJ2-3; TRBD1 is a possible D gene (6 bases). The germline V gene encodes CDR1 SGHDT and CDR2 YYEEEE. The CDR3 spans 15 residues. Trimming left V 5 bases short and J 6 bases short, with 19 bases between. The CDR3 sequence is CASSRQNLRGDTQYF. The CDR3 DNA reads as TGTGCCAGCAGTAGACAAAACTTAAGGGGGGATACGCAGTATTTT.

The chain uses TRBV6-8 and TRBJ2-1; a possible D gene is TRBD1 (6 bases). Germline-derived CDR1 and CDR2 are MNHGY and SAAAGT. V gave up 4 bases and J gave up 0 bases, with 19 bases separating them. The CDR3 extends over 18 amino acids. The CDR3, as DNA: TGTGCCAGCAGTTCGGCAGGGGAAGGGGTTAGCTCCTACAATGAGCAGTTCTTC. It is translated as CASSSAGEGVSSYNEQFF.

The chain employs TRBV27 and TRBJ1-1; TRBD1 matches at 7 bases. There are 18 residues in the CDR3. The germline CDR1 and CDR2 sequences are MNHEY and SMNVEV (reference sequence). V shed 6 bases, J shed 1 base, and the junction held 17 bases outside the gene matches. The DNA for the CDR3 is TGTGCCAGCAGCTCTCCCTTTCCGACAGGGAAAGGGAACACTGAAGCTTTCTTT. Translated, it gives CASSSPFPTGKGNTEAFF.

V is TRBV28 and J is TRBJ2-5; the match to TRBD1 covers 7 bases. V shed 3 bases and J 2 bases; nucleotides not matched to a gene: 6. Germline loops: CDR1 MDHEN, CDR2 SYDVKM. The CDR3 spans 15 residues. CDR3 protein: CASSFTGTEQETQYF. CDR3 DNA: TGTGCCAGCAGTTTCACCGGGACAGAACAAGAGACCCAGTACTTC.

The chain couples TRBV6-6 to TRBJ1-4, with TRBD1 matching 8 bases. Unmatched junction bases numbered 10, after V lost 5 bases and J lost 8 bases. The CDR3 is 15 residues long. Per the germline V gene, CDR1 is MNHNY and CDR2 is SVGAGI (reference sequence). The chain's CDR3 is CASSQPGQADEKLFF. The CDR3 DNA reads TGTGCCAGCAGTCAACCGGGACAGGCAGACGAAAAACTGTTTTTT.

The gene calls are TRBV10-2 and TRBJ2-7; D might be TRBD1 (5 bases). CDR3 size: 12 residues. Germline CDR1 is WSHSY and CDR2 is SAAADI. V was pared by 9 bases and J by 3 bases, with 12 bases between. CDR3 residues: CASTGNDYEQYF. The CDR3 DNA reads as TGCGCCAGTACAGGAAACGACTACGAGCAGTACTTC.

The V call is TRBV5-1, the J call TRBJ2-7, with D possibly TRBD1 on 6 matching bases. This CDR3 has 14 residues. V lost 4 bases to trimming and J lost 0 bases, with 11 bases between them. Germline V gene sequence: CDR1 SGHRS, CDR2 YFSETQ. CDR3 sequence (DNA): TGCGCCAGCAGCCCGAGGACAGACTCCTACGAGCAGTACTTC. This sequence encodes CASSPRTDSYEQYF.

This rearrangement joins TRBV10-3 to TRBJ1-6; 8 bases are a match to TRBD1. V lost 2 bases, J lost 8 bases, and 5 bases stayed unmatched. The CDR3 loop spans 15 amino acids. Germline V CDR1 and CDR2: ENHRY, SYGVKD. CDR3 coding DNA: TGTGCCATCAGTGAGCGAGGACAGGGCGATTCACCCCTCCACTTT. Its translation is CAISERGQGDSPLHF.

The rearrangement joins TRBV6-5 to TRBJ1-5; perhaps TRBD1 as D (5 bases). The CDR3 extends over 14 amino acids. Germline V lookup: CDR1 MNHEY, CDR2 SVGAGI. Between the trimmed V and J ends, which lost 2 bases and 5 bases, there was a span of 10 bases. CDR3 DNA sequence: TGTGCCAGCAGTTACAACCGGGGGGATCAGCCCCAGCATTTT. Its protein is CASSYNRGDQPQHF.

V and J are TRBV20-1 and TRBJ2-7, with TRBD2 identical over 7 bases. Germline assignment: CDR1 DFQATT and CDR2 SNEGSKA (reference sequence). The CDR3 spans 11 residues. After removal of 8 bases from V and 4 bases from J, the junction contained 5 bases not matched to a gene. CDR3 loop: CSKGRGYEQYF. CDR3 bases: TGCAGTAAGGGGCGGGGGTACGAGCAGTACTTC.

The rearrangement uses TRBV11-2 and TRBJ2-5, with D perhaps matching TRBD2 (7 bases). Trimming left V 1 base short and J 5 bases short, with 14 bases between. The germline V gene has CDR1 SGHAT and CDR2 FQNNGV. The CDR3 is 15 residues long. CDR3: CASSLVGGLRETQYF. The DNA of the CDR3 is TGTGCCAGCAGCTTAGTCGGGGGGCTACGGGAGACCCAGTACTTC.

This sequence joins TRBV19 and TRBJ2-1; no definite D call. The CDR3 sequence is 13 residues long. Trimming removed 7 bases from V and 4 bases from J, with 11 bases in between. Germline CDR1 LNHDA, CDR2 SQIVND (reference sequence). The CDR3 bases are TGTGCCAGTACGGGTGTTCCGTACAATGAGCAGTTCTTC. This encodes CASTGVPYNEQFF.

This rearrangement joins TRBV25-1 to TRBJ1-2; TRBD1 matches at 7 bases. J lost 3 bases, V lost 6 bases, and 4 bases had no gene match. The CDR3 runs to 13 residues. Germline V gene lookup returns CDR1 MGHDK and CDR2 SYGVNS. The CDR3 nucleotides are TGTGCCAGCAGACCTGACAGGGACTATGGCTACACCTTC. Amino acid sequence: CASRPDRDYGYTF.

The chain carries TRBV19 and TRBJ2-2; D is undetermined. The V gene's germline CDR1 is LNHDA and CDR2 SQIVND (reference sequence). Trimming removed 3 bases at V and 1 base at J, with 9 bases between. The CDR3 is 15 residues long. The DNA for the CDR3 is TGTGCCAGTAGTATGTATAGGAGGAACACCGGGGAGCTGTTTTTT. The encoded protein is CASSMYRRNTGELFF.

The CDR3 sequence: CASSAVQGAADEQFF. DNA of the CDR3: TGTGCCAGCAGTGCGGTACAGGGGGCGGCGGATGAGCAGTTCTTC. The V and J genes are TRBV6-4 and TRBJ2-1, with 9 bases lining up with TRBD1. Germline assignment: CDR1 MRHNA and CDR2 SNTAGT. J gave up 8 bases and V 4 bases, and 9 bases lay outside the gene matches. The length of the CDR3 is 15 residues.

The rearrangement links TRBV11-2 to TRBJ1-1; no clear D gene. This CDR3 has 15 amino acids. Germline V CDR1 and CDR2: SGHAT, FQNNGV. Trimming left V 5 bases short and J 7 bases short, with 20 bases between. CDR3 in amino acids: CASSPIAWRMNEAFF. CDR3 DNA sequence: TGTGCCAGCAGCCCCATAGCGTGGCGAATGAATGAAGCTTTCTTT.

V usage is TRBV2 and J usage is TRBJ1-4, with D tentatively TRBD1 (6 bases). Per the germline V gene, CDR1 is SNHLY and CDR2 is FYNNEI. V lost 4 bases and J lost 2, with 14 bases in between. This CDR3 has 16 amino acids. CDR3 loop: CASSGQGGATNEKLFF. The DNA of the CDR3 is TGTGCCAGCAGTGGGCAAGGGGGGGCGACTAATGAAAAACTGTTTTTT.

V usage is TRBV18 and J usage is TRBJ1-1; TRBD1 is a possible D gene (5 bases). CDR1 is KGHSH and CDR2 is LQKENI in the germline V gene. V was pared by 4 bases and J by 7 bases, with 16 bases between. The CDR3 length is 14 residues. This chain's CDR3 is CASSQSPGDYEAFF. The CDR3 nucleotides are TGTGCCAGCTCACAATCTCCGGGGGACTATGAAGCTTTCTTT.

The chain has TRBV11-2 and TRBJ1-4; TRBD1 matches 9 bases. The CDR3 totals 14 residues. The germline V gene has CDR1 SGHAT and CDR2 FQNNGV. V gave up 3 bases and J gave up 4 bases; unmatched junction bases: 0. This chain's CDR3 is CASSLGQGNEKLFF. CDR3 bases: TGTGCCAGCAGCTTGGGACAGGGTAATGAAAAACTGTTTTTT.

The gene calls are TRBV28 and TRBJ2-7; 8 bases are a match to TRBD2. J lost 9 bases, V lost 5 bases, and 12 bases had no gene match. The CDR3 length is 14 residues. CDR1 and CDR2 (germline): MDHEN, SYDVKM. CDR3 sequence: CASSNPGGDSRQYF. The CDR3 region has the DNA TGTGCCAGCAGTAACCCGGGGGGGGACTCCAGGCAGTACTTC.

The chain combines TRBV5-1 with TRBJ2-5, with D perhaps TRBD1 (6 bases). The CDR3 is 14 amino acids. V gave up 4 bases and J gave up 5 bases, with 15 bases separating them. CDR1 SGHRS and CDR2 YFSETQ come from the germline V gene. This CDR3 reads CASSPTGSIETQYF. CDR3 nucleotide sequence: TGCGCCAGCAGCCCCACAGGGTCAATCGAGACCCAGTACTTC.

The chain couples TRBV14 to TRBJ1-4, with 7 bases fitting TRBD1. Germline CDR1 SGHDN, CDR2 FVKESK. V lost 2 bases, J lost 7 bases, and 10 bases stayed unmatched. The CDR3 consists of 16 residues. CDR3 region: CASSQLTGAWGEKLFF. In nucleotides, the CDR3 is TGTGCCAGCAGCCAATTAACAGGGGCCTGGGGTGAAAAACTGTTTTTT.

V is TRBV7-9 and J is TRBJ1-1; D is ambiguous. The CDR3 extends over 14 amino acids. Trimming removed 0 bases from V and 1 base from J, with 6 bases in between. Germline loops: CDR1 SEHNR, CDR2 FQNEAQ (reference sequence). The CDR3 bases are TGTGCCAGCAGCTTAGCTGGGCCGAACACTGAAGCTTTCTTT. It encodes CASSLAGPNTEAFF. The full variable domain, in which reference TRBV7-9 and TRBJ1-1 provide the parts outside the CDR3, is DTGVSQNPRHKITKRGQNVTFRCDPISEHNRLYWYRQTLGQGPEFLTYFQNEAQLEKSRLLSDRFSAERPKGSFSTLEIQRTEQGDSAMYLCASSLAGPNTEAFFGQGTRLTVV.